Detailed here is one T cell receptor (beta chain). Its antigen remains unidentified. The data originate from a study of Graves' ophthalmopathy and Graves' hyperthyroidism. Study findings and constraints: Blood also harbored most expanded thyroid clonotypes above 0.001 frequency.

Germline V CDR1 and CDR2: LNHNV, YYDKDF (reference sequence). There are 16 residues in the CDR3. V lost 0 bases to trimming and J lost 5 bases; unmatched junction nucleotides: 10. The TCR beta CDR3 regions underwent amplification from RNA transcripts. First-round RT-PCR with HTBI primers preceded a second-round multiplex PCR. From the multiplex PCR reads, TCRdb called clonotypes with MiXCR, one entry per CDR3 protein. The sample shows some 210,000 distinct CDR3 sequences, around 28% of them seen only once. V and J are TRBV15 and TRBJ2-7; 7 nucleotides align to TRBD2. The source of this sequence is a man aged 50-60 years with Graves' ophthalmopathy. Input material: peripheral blood. The CDR3 coding sequence is TGTGCCACCAGCAGAGAGGGCGGGGGAGGTAGGGACGAGCAGTACTTC. This encodes CATSREGGGGRDEQYF.